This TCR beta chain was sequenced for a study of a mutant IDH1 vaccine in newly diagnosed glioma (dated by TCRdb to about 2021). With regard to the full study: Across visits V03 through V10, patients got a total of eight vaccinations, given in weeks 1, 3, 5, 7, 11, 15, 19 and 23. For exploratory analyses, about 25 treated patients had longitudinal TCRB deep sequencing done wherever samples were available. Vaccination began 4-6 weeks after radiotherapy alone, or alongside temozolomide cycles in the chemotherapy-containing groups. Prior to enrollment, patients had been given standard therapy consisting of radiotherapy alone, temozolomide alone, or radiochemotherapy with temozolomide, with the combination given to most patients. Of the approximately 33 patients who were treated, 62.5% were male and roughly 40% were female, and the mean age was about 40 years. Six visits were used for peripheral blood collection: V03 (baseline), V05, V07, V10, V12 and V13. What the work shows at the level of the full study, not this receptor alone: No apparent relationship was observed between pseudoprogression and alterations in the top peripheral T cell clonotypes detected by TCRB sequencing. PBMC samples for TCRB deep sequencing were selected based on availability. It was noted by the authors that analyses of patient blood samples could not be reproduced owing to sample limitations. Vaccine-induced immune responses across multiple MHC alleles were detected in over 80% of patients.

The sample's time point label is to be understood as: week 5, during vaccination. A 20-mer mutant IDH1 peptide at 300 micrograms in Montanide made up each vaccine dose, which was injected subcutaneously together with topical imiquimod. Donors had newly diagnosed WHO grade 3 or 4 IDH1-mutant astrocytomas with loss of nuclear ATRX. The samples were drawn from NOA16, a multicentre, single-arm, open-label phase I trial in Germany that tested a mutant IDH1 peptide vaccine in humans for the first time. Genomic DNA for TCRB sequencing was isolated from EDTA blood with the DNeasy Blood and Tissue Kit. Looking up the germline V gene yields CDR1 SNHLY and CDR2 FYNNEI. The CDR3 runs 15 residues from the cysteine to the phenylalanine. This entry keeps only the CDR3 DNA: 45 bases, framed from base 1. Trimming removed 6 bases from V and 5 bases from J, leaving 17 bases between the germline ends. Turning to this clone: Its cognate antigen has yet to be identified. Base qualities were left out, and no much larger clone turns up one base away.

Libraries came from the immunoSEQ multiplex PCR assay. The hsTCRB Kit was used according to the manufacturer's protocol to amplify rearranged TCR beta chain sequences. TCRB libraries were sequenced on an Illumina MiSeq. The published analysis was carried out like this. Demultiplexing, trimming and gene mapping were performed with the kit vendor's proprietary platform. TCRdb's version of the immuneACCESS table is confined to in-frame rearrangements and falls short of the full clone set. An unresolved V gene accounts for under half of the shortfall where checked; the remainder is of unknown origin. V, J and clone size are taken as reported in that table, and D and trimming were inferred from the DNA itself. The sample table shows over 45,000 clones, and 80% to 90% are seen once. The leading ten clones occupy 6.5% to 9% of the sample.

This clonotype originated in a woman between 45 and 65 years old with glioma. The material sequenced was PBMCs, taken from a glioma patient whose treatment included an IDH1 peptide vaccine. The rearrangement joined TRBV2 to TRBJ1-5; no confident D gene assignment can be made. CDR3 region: CASRKGPGPDQPQHF. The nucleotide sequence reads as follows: TGTGCCAGCAGGAAGGGCCCAGGACCAGATCAGCCCCAGCATTTT. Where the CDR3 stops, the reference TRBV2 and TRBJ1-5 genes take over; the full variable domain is EPEVTQTPSHQVTQMGQEVILRCVPISNHLYFYWYRQILGQKVEFLVSFYNNEISEKSEIFDDQFSVERPDGSNFTLKIRSTKLEDSAMYFCASRKGPGPDQPQHFGDGTRLSIL.